This is a list of T cell receptor beta chains from one sample in a study of shared clonotypes between healthy human individuals. Sequencing used immunoSEQ multiplex PCR; TCRdb keeps in-frame clones, though not all of them. The sample has about 2.2 million clones, around 93% seen once. Material: naive CD8+ T cells from PBMCs. Receptor source: a man younger than 35 in good health. Some clones in this sample may be carry-over from other donors' samples. Each CDR3 is given with its conserved first and last residue. D genes are given only for firm matches. The size field is filled for only some rows; it gives once, few, many or a size class.

TRBJ1-1	TRBV9	.	.	CASSPPGTEAFF	TGTGCCAGCAGCCCCCCTGGCACTGAAGCTTTCTTT
TRBJ2-3	TRBV29-1	.	TRBD1	CSAHPGTGNVDTQYF	TGCAGCGCCCACCCCGGGACAGGGAATGTAGATACGCAGTATTTT
TRBJ1-4	TRBV10-3	.	TRBD1	CASRGPVGEKLFF	TGTGCCTCGAGGGGGCCGGTAGGTGAAAAACTGTTTTTT
TRBJ2-1	TRBV9	.	TRBD2	CASSPRGLAGGNEQFF	TGTGCCAGCAGCCCCCGCGGACTAGCGGGAGGCAATGAGCAGTTCTTC
TRBJ2-7	TRBV5-4	once	.	CASSVDSYEQYF	TGTGCCAGCAGCGTCGATTCCTACGAGCAGTACTTC
TRBJ1-1	TRBV30	.	TRBD1	CAWRPHRGLGVTEAFF	TGTGCCTGGAGGCCCCACAGGGGCCTCGGGGTCACTGAAGCTTTCTTT
TRBJ1-1	TRBV6-1	.	TRBD1	CASSEVGQGGTEAFF	TGTGCCAGCAGTGAAGTCGGACAGGGGGGCACTGAAGCTTTCTTT
TRBJ2-3	TRBV29-1	.	TRBD2	CSVNGLAGYTDTQYF	TGCAGCGTAAACGGACTAGCGGGATACACAGATACGCAGTATTTT
TRBJ1-1	TRBV19	.	.	CATGLGTEAFF	TGTGCCACAGGGCTAGGGACTGAAGCTTTCTTT
TRBJ2-2	TRBV7-2	.	.	CASSLYRSRAGELFF	TGTGCCAGCAGCTTATATAGAAGTCGGGCTGGGGAGCTGTTTTTT
TRBJ1-3	TRBV7-9	.	.	CASSLGGYSGNTIYF	TGTGCCAGCAGCTTAGGGGGCTACTCTGGAAACACCATATATTTT
TRBJ2-5	TRBV11-1	.	.	CASSLVGDQETQYF	TGTGCCAGCAGCTTAGTCGGGGACCAAGAGACCCAGTACTTC
TRBJ2-7	TRBV4-1	.	TRBD2	CASSIHGGGTEQYF	TGCGCCAGCAGCATACACGGGGGGGGAACCGAGCAGTACTTC
TRBJ2-7	TRBV7-9	.	.	CASSDYRAAYEQYF	TGTGCCAGCAGCGACTACAGGGCCGCCTACGAGCAGTACTTC
TRBJ2-7	TRBV6-1	.	TRBD1	CASRSDRVNSYEQYF	TGTGCCAGCAGGTCCGACAGGGTTAATTCCTACGAGCAGTACTTC
TRBJ1-3	TRBV28	.	.	CASSLTASGNTIYF	TGTGCCAGCAGTTTAACAGCCTCTGGAAACACCATATATTTT
TRBJ2-3	TRBV19	.	.	CASSKLAERADTQYF	TGTGCCAGTAGTAAGCTTGCAGAGAGGGCAGATACGCAGTATTTT
TRBJ2-7	TRBV10-3	.	TRBD1	CAISGDRSYEQYF	TGTGCCATCAGTGGGGACAGATCCTACGAGCAGTACTTC
TRBJ2-7	TRBV6-1	.	.	CASIRGVYEQYF	TGTGCCAGCATCCGAGGGGTCTACGAGCAGTACTTC
TRBJ2-3	TRBV7-3	.	TRBD2	CASSDIAGGTDTQYF	TGTGCCAGCAGCGACATAGCGGGGGGCACAGATACGCAGTATTTT
TRBJ1-5	TRBV15	.	.	CATRSTGQGQPQHF	TGTGCCACCAGATCGACAGGTCAAGGCCAGCCCCAGCATTTT
TRBJ2-1	TRBV4-2	.	.	CASSQGPDYNEQFF	TGTGCCAGCAGCCAAGGGCCGGACTACAATGAGCAGTTCTTC
TRBJ2-1	TRBV9	once	TRBD1	CASTKDRGQGMVNEQFF	TGTGCCAGCACCAAAGACAGGGGGCAAGGTATGGTCAATGAGCAGTTCTTC
TRBJ2-1	TRBV19	.	TRBD1	CASSIGQGARVYNEQFF	TGTGCCAGTAGTATTGGGCAGGGGGCCCGAGTCTACAATGAGCAGTTCTTC
TRBJ2-2	TRBV5-1	.	.	CASSLGRGGTGELFF	TGCGCCAGCAGCTTGGGCAGGGGTGGCACCGGGGAGCTGTTTTTT
TRBJ2-7	TRBV18	.	.	CASSPPLGQDYEQYF	TGTGCCAGCTCACCACCTCTTGGGCAGGACTACGAGCAGTACTTC
TRBJ1-2	TRBV27	few	TRBD1	CASSPGDRTNYGYTF	TGTGCCAGCAGTCCGGGGGACAGAACCAACTATGGCTACACCTTC
TRBJ2-5	TRBV9	.	.	CASSAGTQYQETQYF	TGTGCCAGCAGCGCAGGGACACAGTACCAAGAGACCCAGTACTTC